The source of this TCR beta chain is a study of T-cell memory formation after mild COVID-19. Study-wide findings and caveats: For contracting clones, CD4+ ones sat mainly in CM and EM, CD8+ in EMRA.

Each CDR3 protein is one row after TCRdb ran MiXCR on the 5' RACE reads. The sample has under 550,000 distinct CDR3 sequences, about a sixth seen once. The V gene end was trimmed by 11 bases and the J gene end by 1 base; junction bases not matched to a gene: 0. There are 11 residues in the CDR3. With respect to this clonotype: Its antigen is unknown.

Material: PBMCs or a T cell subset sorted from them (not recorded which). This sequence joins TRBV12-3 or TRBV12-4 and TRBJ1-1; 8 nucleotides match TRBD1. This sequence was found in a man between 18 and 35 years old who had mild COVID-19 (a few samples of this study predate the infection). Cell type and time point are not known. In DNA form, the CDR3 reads TGTGCCGACAGGGGGAACACTGAAGCTTTCTTT. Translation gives CADRGNTEAFF.